The source of this TCR beta chain is a study of cytomegalovirus exposure and HLA in healthy donors. With 4 bases clipped from V and 0 bases from J, the junction kept 3 bases outside the gene matches. The germline CDR1 and CDR2 sequences are SEHNR and FQNEAQ (reference sequence). This CDR3 region has 15 residues. In its sample, this clone was seen once. Only in-frame clones appear in the TCRdb table, and some are missing; sequencing was by immunoSEQ multiplex PCR. The sample consists of about 190,000 clones, about 82% of them appearing once. The chain couples TRBV7-9 to TRBJ1-1; 9 positions agree with TRBD1. Source material: PBMCs. The receptor comes from a woman between 18 and 30 years old in good health and CMV-seronegative. As DNA, the CDR3 is TGTGCCAGCAGCTCCCGGGACAGGGTGAACACTGAAGCTTTCTTT. It yields the protein CASSSRDRVNTEAFF. Combining the CDR3 with reference TRBV7-9 and TRBJ1-1 gives the whole variable domain DTGVSQNPRHKITKRGQNVTFRCDPISEHNRLYWYRQTLGQGPEFLTYFQNEAQLEKSRLLSDRFSAERPKGSFSTLEIQRTEQGDSAMYLCASSSRDRVNTEAFFGQGTRLTVV.